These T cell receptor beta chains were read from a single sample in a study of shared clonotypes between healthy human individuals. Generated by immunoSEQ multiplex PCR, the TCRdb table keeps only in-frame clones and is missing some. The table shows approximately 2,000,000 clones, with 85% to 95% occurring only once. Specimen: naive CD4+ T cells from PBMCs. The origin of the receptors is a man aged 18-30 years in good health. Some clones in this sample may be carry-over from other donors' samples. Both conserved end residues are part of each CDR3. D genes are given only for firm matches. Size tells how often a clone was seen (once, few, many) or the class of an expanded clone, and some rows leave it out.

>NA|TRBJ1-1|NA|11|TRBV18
TGTGCCAGCTCCGGCGATGGGTGGGCTTTCTTT
CASSGDGWAFF
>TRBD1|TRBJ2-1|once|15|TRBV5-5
TGTGCCAGCAGCCAAGGACAGGGTACCTACAATGAGCAGTTCTTC
CASSQGQGTYNEQFF
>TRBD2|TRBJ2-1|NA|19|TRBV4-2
TGTGCCAGCAGCCAAACGGGACTAGCGGGAGGAGTTTTCGACAATGAGCAGTTCTTC
CASSQTGLAGGVFDNEQFF
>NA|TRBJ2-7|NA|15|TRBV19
TGTGCCAGTAAAAGGTCTGGGCGCGGGAATTACGAGCAGTACTTC
CASKRSGRGNYEQYF
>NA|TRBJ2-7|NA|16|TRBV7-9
TGTGCCAGCAGCTTACCTACCGGGACAACTCTGGACGAGCAGTACTTC
CASSLPTGTTLDEQYF
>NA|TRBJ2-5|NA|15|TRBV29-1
TGCAGCGTTGAAGAGTCGGTAGGGGGGCCGGAGACCCAGTACTTC
CSVEESVGGPETQYF
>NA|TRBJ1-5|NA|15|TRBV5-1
TGCGCCAGCAGCTTGGCCGGGCAGGCCAATCAGCCCCAGCATTTT
CASSLAGQANQPQHF
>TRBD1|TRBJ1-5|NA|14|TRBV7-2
TGTGCCAGCAGCGCCGGACAGGGGGGACGGCCCCAGCATTTT
CASSAGQGGRPQHF
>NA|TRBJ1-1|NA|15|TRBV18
TGTGCCAGCTCGCCATCCCCTCCCGGGGGCACTGAAGCTTTCTTT
CASSPSPPGGTEAFF
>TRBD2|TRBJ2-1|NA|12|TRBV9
TGTGCCAGCAGCGTAGAGCGGGAGGTCCAGTTCTTC
CASSVEREVQFF
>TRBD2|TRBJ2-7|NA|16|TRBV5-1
TGCGCCAGCAGCTTTGGGACTAGCGGGAGAGGGTACGAGCAGTACTTC
CASSFGTSGRGYEQYF
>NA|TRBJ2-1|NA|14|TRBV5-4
TGTGCCAGCAGCTTGGGGTTATCCTACAATGAGCAGTTCTTC
CASSLGLSYNEQFF
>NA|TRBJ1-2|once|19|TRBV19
TGTGCCAGTAGTATAGCATGGTACAGGGCGGGTGGGACTAACTATGGCTACACCTTC
CASSIAWYRAGGTNYGYTF
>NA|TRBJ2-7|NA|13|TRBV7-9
TGTGCCAGCAACGCCGTTAACTCCTACGAGCAGTACTTC
CASNAVNSYEQYF
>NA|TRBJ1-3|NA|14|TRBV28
TGTGCCAGCAGTTTACCACAGGGTGCAAACACCATATATTTT
CASSLPQGANTIYF
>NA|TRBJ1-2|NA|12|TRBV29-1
TGCAGCGTGAGATTTCTCCCGGCTGGCTACACCTTC
CSVRFLPAGYTF
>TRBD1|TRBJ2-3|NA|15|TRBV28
TGTGCCAGCAGAAGTGCCGGGACAGGGGGCGATACGCAGTATTTT
CASRSAGTGGDTQYF
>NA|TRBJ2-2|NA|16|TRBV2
TGTGCCAGAAACAAAAATTCGGGAGAGAACACCGGGGAGCTGTTTTTT
CARNKNSGENTGELFF
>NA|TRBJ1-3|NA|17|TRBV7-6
TGTGCCAGCAGCTTGGCGACGCCGGTTACGTCGGGAAACACCATATATTTT
CASSLATPVTSGNTIYF
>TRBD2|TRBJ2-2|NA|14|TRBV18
TGTGCCAGCTCAGAGACTAGCCACACCGGGGAGCTGTTTTTT
CASSETSHTGELFF
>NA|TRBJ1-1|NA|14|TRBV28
TGTGCCAGCAGTTTAGCTGGGAGCAACACTGAAGCTTTCTTT
CASSLAGSNTEAFF
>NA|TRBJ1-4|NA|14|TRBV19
TGTGCCAGTAGCGGAGGAGGGGATGGTGAAAAACTGTTTTTT
CASSGGGDGEKLFF
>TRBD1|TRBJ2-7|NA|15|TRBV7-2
TGTGCCAGCAGCAGAACCGGGACAGATTCCTACGAGCAGTACTTC
CASSRTGTDSYEQYF
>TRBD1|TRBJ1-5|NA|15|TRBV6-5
TGTGCCAGCAGTCCTACAGGGGTTGCGCGTCAGCCCCAGCATTTT
CASSPTGVARQPQHF
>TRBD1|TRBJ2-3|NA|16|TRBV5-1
TGCGCCAGCAGCAGGACCGGGACAGGAGGAACAGATACGCAGTATTTT
CASSRTGTGGTDTQYF
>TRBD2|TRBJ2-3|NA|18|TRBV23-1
TGCGCCAGCAGTCAATCAACGGGACTAGCGGGAAGCACAGATACGCAGTATTTT
CASSQSTGLAGSTDTQYF
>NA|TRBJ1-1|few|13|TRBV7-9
TGTGCCAGCAGACCGGAGCAGAACACTGAAGCTTTCTTT
CASRPEQNTEAFF
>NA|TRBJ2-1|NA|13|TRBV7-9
TGTGCCAGCGGGATGTCGGGAGCGTATGAGCAGTTCTTC
CASGMSGAYEQFF
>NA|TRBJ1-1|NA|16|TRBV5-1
TGCGCCAGCAGCCCTTTACCAGGGGCCGGGAACACTGAAGCTTTCTTT
CASSPLPGAGNTEAFF
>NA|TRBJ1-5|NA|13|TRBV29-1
TGCAGCGTTTCGACAGCGAAAAATCAGCCCCAGCATTTT
CSVSTAKNQPQHF
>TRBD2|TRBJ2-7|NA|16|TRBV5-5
TGTGCCAGCAGCTTGGCGGCCCTAGCGGGAGTAGTAGAGCAGTACTTC
CASSLAALAGVVEQYF
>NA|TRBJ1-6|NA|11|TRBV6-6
TGTGCCAGCAGGACAGGACTAACCCTCCACTTT
CASRTGLTLHF
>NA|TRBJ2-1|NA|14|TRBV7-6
TGTGCCAGCAGCCTCTCAAGGGCCTACAATGAGCAGTTCTTC
CASSLSRAYNEQFF
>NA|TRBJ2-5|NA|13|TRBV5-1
TGCGCCAGCGCCGAGCGTAAACAAGAGACCCAGTACTTC
CASAERKQETQYF
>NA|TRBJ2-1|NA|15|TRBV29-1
TGCAGCGTTGAAGAAGGGGGGGCGTACTACAATGAGCAGTTCTTC
CSVEEGGAYYNEQFF
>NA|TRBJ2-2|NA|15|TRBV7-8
TGTGCCAGCAGCTTAGTCCCGGCTAACACCGGGGAGCTGTTTTTT
CASSLVPANTGELFF
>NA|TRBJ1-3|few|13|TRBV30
TGTGCCTGGATTTCGGGGTTGGGAAACACCATATATTTT
CAWISGLGNTIYF
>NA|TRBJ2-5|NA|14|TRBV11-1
TGTGCCAGCAGCCCACAGTTGGGCGGGGAGACCCAGTACTTC
CASSPQLGGETQYF
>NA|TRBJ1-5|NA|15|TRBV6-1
TGTGCCAGCAGTCAACTCTTTAGGGGCAATCAGCCCCAGCATTTT
CASSQLFRGNQPQHF
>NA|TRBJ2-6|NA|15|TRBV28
TGTGCCAGCAGTTCCTTCATCTCTGGGGCCAACGTCCTGACTTTC
CASSSFISGANVLTF
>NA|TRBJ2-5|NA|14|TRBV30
TGTGCCTGGAGGCAAGGGTTAGCGGAAGAGACCCAGTACTTC
CAWRQGLAEETQYF
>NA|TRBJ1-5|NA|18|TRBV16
TGTGCCAGCAGCCAATTTGGGTCAGGGCGTTTAGTGACTCAGCCCCAGCATTTT
CASSQFGSGRLVTQPQHF
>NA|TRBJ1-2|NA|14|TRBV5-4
TGTGCCAGCAGCTTTAAGGGGATGACCTATGGCTACACCTTC
CASSFKGMTYGYTF
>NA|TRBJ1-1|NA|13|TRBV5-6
TGTGCCAGCAGCGAGTTTGGGGAGACTGAAGCTTTCTTT
CASSEFGETEAFF
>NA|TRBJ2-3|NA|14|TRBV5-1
TGCGCCAGCAGCTTGGGGGCGGGTACAGATACGCAGTATTTT
CASSLGAGTDTQYF
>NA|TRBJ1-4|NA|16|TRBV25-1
TGTGCCAGCAGTGAATCGTTACGGGCAACTAATGAAAAACTGTTTTTT
CASSESLRATNEKLFF
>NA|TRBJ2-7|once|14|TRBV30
TGTGCCTGGAGTGTTAGGTGGGAGAGGTACGAGCAGTACTTC
CAWSVRWERYEQYF
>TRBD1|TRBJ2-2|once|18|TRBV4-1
TGCGCCAGCAGCCAAACCCCCGGACAGGGGCTTCTCACCGGGGAGCTGTTTTTT
CASSQTPGQGLLTGELFF